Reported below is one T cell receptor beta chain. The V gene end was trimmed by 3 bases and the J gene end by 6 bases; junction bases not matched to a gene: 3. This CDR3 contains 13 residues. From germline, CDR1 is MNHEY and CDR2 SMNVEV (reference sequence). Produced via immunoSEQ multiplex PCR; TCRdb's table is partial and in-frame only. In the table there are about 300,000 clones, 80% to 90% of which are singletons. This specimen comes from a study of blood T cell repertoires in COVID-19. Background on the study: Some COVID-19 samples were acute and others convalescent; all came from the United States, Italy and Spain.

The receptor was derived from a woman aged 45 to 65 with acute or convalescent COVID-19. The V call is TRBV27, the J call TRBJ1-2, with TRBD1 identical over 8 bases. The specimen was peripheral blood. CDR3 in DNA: TGTGCCAGCAGTTTCCCAGGGGGCAATGGCTACACCTTC. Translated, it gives CASSFPGGNGYTF.